This T cell receptor beta chain was sequenced in a study of T cell responses to AZD1222 COVID-19 vaccine. Study at large: Second-dose intervals near 4 or 12 weeks were combined. Study-level results: There were mostly white British donors and more females than males, and clonal diversity was possibly underestimated. Spike-specific TCRs gained breadth and depth after people received two AZD1222 doses. Reports say nearly half of spike-specific TCRs go after unmutated variant regions.

This clone was seen once. Antigen unknown. TCRdb's copy holds only in-frame clones and misses some; the assay was immunoSEQ multiplex PCR. Of approximately 97,000 clones in the sample, roughly 84% were seen once. From germline, CDR1 is SGHAT and CDR2 FQNNGV. The V gene lost 6 bases and the J gene lost 10 bases, with 15 bases spanning the gap. The CDR3 consists of 12 residues. The chain has TRBV11-2 and TRBJ1-2, with a weak D call TRBD1 (5 bases). The sequencing used peripheral blood, collected on day 0 of AZD1222 vaccination. The TCR sequence derives from an adult in good health. CDR3 bases: TGTGCCAGCAGACGATCCGACAGATACTACACCTTC. As protein: CASRRSDRYYTF.